These T cell receptor beta chains were read from a single sample in a study of radiotherapy plus CTLA-4 blockade in lung cancer. Produced via immunoSEQ multiplex PCR; TCRdb's table is partial and in-frame only. In the table there are roughly 120,000 clones, around 75% of which are singletons. This specimen consisted of peripheral blood, obtained from a patient treated with radiotherapy plus ipilimumab. The receptors were gathered from a human donor with non-small cell lung cancer who had a partial response to radiotherapy plus ipilimumab. CDR3s include the opening cysteine and the closing phenylalanine or tryptophan. The D gene is left open where the match is weak. Clone size appears in some rows only: once, few, many, or a class for an expanded clone.

TGCGCCAGCAGCAGGGGACAGGACTACAATGAGCAGTTCTTC	CASSRGQDYNEQFF	NA	TRBJ2-1	TRBD1	TRBV5-1	14
TGTGCCATCACCACAAACTCGACAGTGCCCGTACAAGAGACCCAGTACTTC	CAITTNSTVPVQETQYF	NA	TRBJ2-5	NA	TRBV27	17
TGTGCCAGCAACTCACTAATGAACACTGAAGCTTTCTTT	CASNSLMNTEAFF	NA	TRBJ1-1	NA	TRBV6-1	13
TGTGCCAGCAGCCAATCGGGGGGAACCTACGAGCAGTACTTC	CASSQSGGTYEQYF	NA	TRBJ2-7	TRBD2	TRBV14	14
TGTGCCAGCAGCTTAATAGGGACAGGTGATCAAGAGACCCAGTACTTC	CASSLIGTGDQETQYF	NA	TRBJ2-5	TRBD1	TRBV7-2	16
TGTGCCAGCAGTCGAACAGGACAGCCAGATACGCAGTATTTT	CASSRTGQPDTQYF	NA	TRBJ2-3	NA	TRBV7-9	14
TGTGCCAGCAGTTTACAGGGGAGCTCCTACAATGAGCAGTTCTTC	CASSLQGSSYNEQFF	NA	TRBJ2-1	TRBD1	TRBV6-5	15
TGTGCCAGCAGCCTGAGGACTAGCGGGACAGGGAATACGCAGTATTTT	CASSLRTSGTGNTQYF	NA	TRBJ2-3	TRBD2	TRBV7-2	16
TGTGCCAGCAGTGAAGGGAGCGGGACCAACACAGATACGCAGTATTTT	CASSEGSGTNTDTQYF	NA	TRBJ2-3	TRBD2	TRBV2	16
TGTGCCAGCAGCGTCGGACAGACCTACACAGATACGCAGTATTTT	CASSVGQTYTDTQYF	NA	TRBJ2-3	NA	TRBV9	15
TGTGCCAGCAGCGTAGGTCCGGGGGTCAATGAGCAGTTCTTC	CASSVGPGVNEQFF	NA	TRBJ2-1	NA	TRBV9	14
TGTGCCAGCACGAGGTATTACACCGGGGAGCTGTTTTTT	CASTRYYTGELFF	NA	TRBJ2-2	NA	TRBV6-5	13
TGTGCCAGCAGTGAAGGGCCAGGGGGCAATGGCTACACCTTC	CASSEGPGGNGYTF	NA	TRBJ1-2	TRBD1	TRBV6-1	14
TGTGCCTGGAGTGTAGGGGTGGGATTAGGCGAAAAACTGTTTTTT	CAWSVGVGLGEKLFF	once	TRBJ1-4	NA	TRBV30	15
TGCAGCGTTGGGGGTGACAGGGTAAGGAATGAGCAGTTCTTC	CSVGGDRVRNEQFF	NA	TRBJ2-1	TRBD1	TRBV29-1	14
TGTGCCAGCAGTCCCAGGCCCGGGAGGGTCTACAATGAGCAGTTCTTC	CASSPRPGRVYNEQFF	NA	TRBJ2-1	TRBD2	TRBV28	16
TGTGCCAGCAGCTTAGGGACAGCTAACACTGAAGCTTTCTTT	CASSLGTANTEAFF	few	TRBJ1-1	TRBD1	TRBV7-3	14
TGTGCCAGCAGGTTACCCGGGACACCGAACACTGAAGCTTTCTTT	CASRLPGTPNTEAFF	NA	TRBJ1-1	NA	TRBV28	15
TGTGCCAGCAGCTTAAGCTTGAACACTGAAGCTTTCTTT	CASSLSLNTEAFF	few	TRBJ1-1	NA	TRBV7-9	13
TGTGCCAGCAGCATGCAGACAGGGTCTAGCAATCAGCCCCAGCATTTT	CASSMQTGSSNQPQHF	few	TRBJ1-5	TRBD1	TRBV7-9	16
TGTGCCAGCAGTTACTCGCTTGACTCGGAGCAGTTCTTC	CASSYSLDSEQFF	NA	TRBJ2-1	NA	TRBV6-5	13
TGCGCCAGCAGCTTGGCCGTCGATGAGCAGTTCTTC	CASSLAVDEQFF	NA	TRBJ2-1	NA	TRBV5-1	12
TGTGCCAGCTCACCGCGGCTACCCGAACTTTACAATGAGCAGTTCTTC	CASSPRLPELYNEQFF	NA	TRBJ2-1	NA	TRBV18	16
TGTGCCAGCAGCGTAGGGGGCCAGAACACAGATACGCAGTATTTT	CASSVGGQNTDTQYF	NA	TRBJ2-3	NA	TRBV9	15
TGTGCCAGCAGTCCCGACAGGGTAACTAATGAAAAACTGTTTTTT	CASSPDRVTNEKLFF	NA	TRBJ1-4	TRBD1	TRBV27	15
TGTGCCAGCAGCCCTCCCCTCGGGGAGACCCAGTACTTC	CASSPPLGETQYF	NA	TRBJ2-5	NA	TRBV7-6	13
TGTGCCAGCAGCCAAGGAGCTAGCGGTTCCTACGAGCAGTACTTC	CASSQGASGSYEQYF	NA	TRBJ2-7	TRBD2	TRBV4-2	15
TGTGCCAGCAGTTTCGCCGACAGGGGGCACGGCTACACCTTC	CASSFADRGHGYTF	NA	TRBJ1-2	TRBD1	TRBV28	14
TGTGCCAGCAGCCCCGGGACTAGTTTGTCCCAGTACTTC	CASSPGTSLSQYF	few	TRBJ2-5	TRBD2	TRBV7-2	13
TGTGCCAGCAGTGAATCCCTGACAGGGACGGGCACAGATACGCAGTATTTT	CASSESLTGTGTDTQYF	NA	TRBJ2-3	TRBD1	TRBV2	17
TGTGCCAGCAGTACCGACAGGATTGGCTACACCTTC	CASSTDRIGYTF	NA	TRBJ1-2	NA	TRBV6-1	12
TGCGCCAGCAGCTCGGCGGGGGGGTACACTGAAGCTTTCTTT	CASSSAGGYTEAFF	NA	TRBJ1-1	NA	TRBV5-1	14
TGTGCCAGTAGGGCCACGGGACAGGGGGCAGCTGGGGCCAACGTCCTGACTTTC	CASRATGQGAAGANVLTF	NA	TRBJ2-6	TRBD1	TRBV19	18
TGTGCCAGCAGCTTGGGACAGGGTTTCTGGGGGGATCAGCCCCAGCATTTT	CASSLGQGFWGDQPQHF	once	TRBJ1-5	TRBD1	TRBV5-8	17
TGTGCCAGCAGCTTAGGTCTAGCGGGTCCGATATACAATGAGCAGTTCTTC	CASSLGLAGPIYNEQFF	NA	TRBJ2-1	TRBD2	TRBV11-2	17
TGTGCCAGCGCCTTCCGGGACACACTCACCGGGGAGCTGTTTTTT	CASAFRDTLTGELFF	NA	TRBJ2-2	NA	TRBV9	15
TGTGCCAGCAGTGAGAGGGGGCGAGGGGATCAGCCCCAGCATTTT	CASSERGRGDQPQHF	NA	TRBJ1-5	TRBD1	TRBV6-1	15
TGTGCCAGCAGTTTCCAGGGGAATACTGAAGCTTTCTTT	CASSFQGNTEAFF	NA	TRBJ1-1	NA	TRBV6-5	13
TGTGCCAGCAGCCAAGCTGTGGGACAGACTGGAAACACCATATATTTT	CASSQAVGQTGNTIYF	NA	TRBJ1-3	TRBD1	TRBV4-2	16
TGTGCCAGCAGCCAAGATGGGACAGGGAACTATGGCTACACCTTC	CASSQDGTGNYGYTF	NA	TRBJ1-2	TRBD1	TRBV4-2	15
TGTGCCAGCAGCCAAGATCAGGGGGCTGGGGGGGATGAAAAACTGTTTTTT	CASSQDQGAGGDEKLFF	NA	TRBJ1-4	TRBD1	TRBV4-2	17
TGTGCCAGCAGCGTAGATAGGAGCTCCTACAATGAGCAGTTCTTC	CASSVDRSSYNEQFF	once	TRBJ2-1	NA	TRBV9	15
TGCGCCAGCCGGGACACCCTTACCCGAGAGCAGTACTTC	CASRDTLTREQYF	NA	TRBJ2-7	NA	TRBV4-1	13
TGCAGCGTAGCCGGGACAGGTTCATACAATGAGCAGTTCTTC	CSVAGTGSYNEQFF	few	TRBJ2-1	TRBD1	TRBV29-1	14
TGTGCCAGCAGCCAAGAATGGGAGCGGGGTGAGGTACAGTTCTTC	CASSQEWERGEVQFF	NA	TRBJ2-1	TRBD2	TRBV4-2	15
TGTGCCAGCAGCTTGGGGACTAGCGTCTCCTACGAGCAGTACTTC	CASSLGTSVSYEQYF	few	TRBJ2-7	TRBD2	TRBV5-4	15
TGTGCCAGCAGCTTGGGGGAGGCAGGGGGAAGCACAGATACGCAGTATTTT	CASSLGEAGGSTDTQYF	NA	TRBJ2-3	NA	TRBV5-4	17
TGTGCCAGCAGTTACGCGGGAGAAAACATTCAGTACTTC	CASSYAGENIQYF	NA	TRBJ2-4	TRBD2	TRBV6-5	13
TGTGCCAGCAGACTACTTTCGACGGGCACCGGGGAGCTGTTTTTT	CASRLLSTGTGELFF	once	TRBJ2-2	NA	TRBV2	15